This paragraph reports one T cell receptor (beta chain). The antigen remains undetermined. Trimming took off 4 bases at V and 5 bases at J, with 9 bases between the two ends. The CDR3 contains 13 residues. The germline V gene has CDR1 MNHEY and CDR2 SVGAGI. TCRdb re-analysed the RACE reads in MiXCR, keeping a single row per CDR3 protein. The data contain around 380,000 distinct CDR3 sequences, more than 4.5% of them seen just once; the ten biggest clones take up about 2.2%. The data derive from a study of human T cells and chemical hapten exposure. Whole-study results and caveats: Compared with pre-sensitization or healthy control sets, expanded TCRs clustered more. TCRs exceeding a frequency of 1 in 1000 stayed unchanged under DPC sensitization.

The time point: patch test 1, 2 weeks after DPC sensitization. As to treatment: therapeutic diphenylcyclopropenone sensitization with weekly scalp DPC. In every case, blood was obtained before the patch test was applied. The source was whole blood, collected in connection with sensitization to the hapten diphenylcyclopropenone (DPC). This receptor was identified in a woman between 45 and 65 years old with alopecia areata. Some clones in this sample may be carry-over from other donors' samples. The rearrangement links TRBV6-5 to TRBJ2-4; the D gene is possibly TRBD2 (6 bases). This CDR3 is CASSLADQNIQYF. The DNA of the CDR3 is TGTGCCAGCAGTTTAGCGGACCAAAACATTCAGTACTTC.